One TCR beta chain is described in this entry. As yet, its antigen is unknown. The data derive from a study of vaccination effects on CD4 cells after COVID-19. Broader study findings: Late after vaccination, infection- and vaccine-induced clones showed marked clonal contraction.

Pools of viral peptides were used by the ViraFEST assay to expand antigen-specific CD4+ T cells ahead of sequencing. Cultured cells yielded isolated CD4+ T cells after 10 days. Vaccinees lacked prior SARS-CoV-2 infection and tested negative for nucleocapsid antibodies. Cultures used 2.1 million or so PBMC per well, about 10 IU/ml IL-2 and about 10 ug/ml peptides. Cultures had half their medium replaced with IL-2 medium on days 3 and 7. Some clones are missing from TCRdb's copy, which holds only in-frame ones; the method was immunoSEQ multiplex PCR. The profile shows some 22,000 clones, 71% of them singletons. The material was CD4+ T cells from PBMCs cultured with HCoV-OC43 spike peptides, obtained before COVID-19 vaccination. Subset indicated: HCoV-OC43 spike overlapping peptide pool stimulation. This clonotype was obtained from a human donor who received a COVID-19 vaccine.

CDR3 protein: CASSDRAGANEQFF. CDR3 DNA sequence: TGTGCCAGCAGTGACCGCGCGGGCGCCAATGAGCAGTTCTTC. V is TRBV6-4 and J is TRBJ2-1, with D possibly TRBD2 on 5 matching bases. This CDR3 region has 14 residues. V was cut by 2 bases and J by 6 bases, with 11 bases left in between. Germline V gives CDR1 MRHNA, CDR2 SNTAGT.